This T cell receptor (beta chain) was recovered during a study of T-cell memory formation after mild COVID-19. The study, taken as a whole, reports: Day 15 to 85 contractors were CD4/CD8 balanced; later expanders leaned CD4+. Shrinking CD4+ clones were chiefly CM and EM; CD8+ ones were chiefly EMRA.

TCRdb reanalysed the 5' RACE reads using MiXCR and keeps one entry per CDR3 protein. In the table there are 250,000 to 350,000 distinct CDR3 sequences, 15% of which are singletons. As to this clonotype: What it binds is unknown.

The CDR3 extends over 11 amino acids. V lost 7 bases and J 7 bases, leaving 11 bases between the germline ends. CDR1 is SNHLY and CDR2 is FYNNEI in the germline V gene. The TCR was taken from a man between 18 and 35 years old who had mild COVID-19 (a few samples of this study predate the infection). Cell type and time point are not known. J is TRBJ2-7 and V is TRBV2, with D possibly matching TRBD2 (5 bases). Material: PBMCs or a T cell subset sorted from them (not recorded which). As DNA, the CDR3 is TGTGCCAGCAAAACTAGTGGGGAGCAGTACTTC. Amino acid sequence: CASKTSGEQYF.